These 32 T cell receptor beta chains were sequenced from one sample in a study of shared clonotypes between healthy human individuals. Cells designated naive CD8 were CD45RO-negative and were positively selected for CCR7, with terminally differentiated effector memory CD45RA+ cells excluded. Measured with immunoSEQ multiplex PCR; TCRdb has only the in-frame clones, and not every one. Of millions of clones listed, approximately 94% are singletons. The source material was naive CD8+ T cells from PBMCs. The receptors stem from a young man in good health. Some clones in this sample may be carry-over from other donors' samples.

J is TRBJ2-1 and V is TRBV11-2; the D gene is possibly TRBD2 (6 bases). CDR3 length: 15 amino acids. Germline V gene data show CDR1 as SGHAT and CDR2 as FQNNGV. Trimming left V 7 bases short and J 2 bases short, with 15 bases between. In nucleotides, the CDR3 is TGTGCCAGCACCCATGGGGTAGCGGCCTACAATGAGCAGTTCTTC. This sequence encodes CASTHGVAAYNEQFF.

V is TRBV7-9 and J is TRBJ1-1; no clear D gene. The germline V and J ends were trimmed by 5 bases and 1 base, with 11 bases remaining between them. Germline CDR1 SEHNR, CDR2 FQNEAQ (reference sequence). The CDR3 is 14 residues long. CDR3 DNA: TGTGCCAGCAGCGGCAAAGTCCCGAACACTGAAGCTTTCTTT. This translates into CASSGKVPNTEAFF.

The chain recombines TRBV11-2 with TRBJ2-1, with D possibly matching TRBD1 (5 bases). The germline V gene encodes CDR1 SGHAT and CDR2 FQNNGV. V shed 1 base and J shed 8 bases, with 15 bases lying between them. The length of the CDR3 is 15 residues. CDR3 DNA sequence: TGTGCCAGCAGCTTAGTCACAGGTAGTGGGGATGAGCAGTTCTTC. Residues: CASSLVTGSGDEQFF. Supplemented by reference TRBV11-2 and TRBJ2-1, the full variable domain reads EAGVAQSPRYKIIEKRQSVAFWCNPISGHATLYWYQQILGQGPKLLIQFQNNGVVDDSQLPKDRFSAERLKGVDSTLKIQPAKLEDSAVYLCASSLVTGSGDEQFFGPGTRLTVL.

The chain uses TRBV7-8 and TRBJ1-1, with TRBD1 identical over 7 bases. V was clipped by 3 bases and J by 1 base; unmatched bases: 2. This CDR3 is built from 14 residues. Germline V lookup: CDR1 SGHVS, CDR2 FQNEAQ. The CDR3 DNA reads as TGTGCCAGCAGCTTTTACAGGGGGAACACTGAAGCTTTCTTT. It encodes CASSFYRGNTEAFF.

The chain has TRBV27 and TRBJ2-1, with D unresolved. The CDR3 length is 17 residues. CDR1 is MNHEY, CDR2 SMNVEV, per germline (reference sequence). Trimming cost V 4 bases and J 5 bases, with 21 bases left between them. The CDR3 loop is CASSSEQKGRSHNEQFF. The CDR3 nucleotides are TGTGCCAGCAGTTCCGAACAAAAGGGCAGGTCACACAATGAGCAGTTCTTC.

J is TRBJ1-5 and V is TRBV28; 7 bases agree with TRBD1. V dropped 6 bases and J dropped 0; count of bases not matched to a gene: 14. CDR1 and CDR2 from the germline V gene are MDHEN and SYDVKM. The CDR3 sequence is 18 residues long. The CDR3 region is CASRVGQAFLYSNQPQHF. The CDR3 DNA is TGTGCCAGCAGGGTAGGACAGGCGTTCCTTTATAGCAATCAGCCCCAGCATTTT.

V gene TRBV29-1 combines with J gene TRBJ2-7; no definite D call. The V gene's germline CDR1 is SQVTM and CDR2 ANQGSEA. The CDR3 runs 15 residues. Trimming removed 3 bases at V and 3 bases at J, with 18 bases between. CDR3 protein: CSVDLTGHGDYEQYF. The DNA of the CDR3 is TGCAGCGTTGATTTAACGGGCCACGGCGACTACGAGCAGTACTTC.

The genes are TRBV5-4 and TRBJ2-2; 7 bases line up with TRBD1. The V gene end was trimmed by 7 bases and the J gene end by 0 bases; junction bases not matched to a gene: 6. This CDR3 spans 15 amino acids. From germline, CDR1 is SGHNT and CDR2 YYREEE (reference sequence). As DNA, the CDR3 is TGTGCCAGCGGTGGGGACAGCGCGAACACCGGGGAGCTGTTTTTT. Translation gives CASGGDSANTGELFF. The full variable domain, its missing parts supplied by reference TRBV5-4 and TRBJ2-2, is ETGVTQSPTHLIKTRGQQVTLRCSSQSGHNTVSWYQQALGQGPQFIFQYYREEENGRGNFPPRFSGLQFPNYSSELNVNALELDDSALYLCASGGDSANTGELFFGEGSRLTVL.

The CDR3: CASSGDRGRGHRYGYTF. The DNA for the CDR3 is TGTGCCAGCAGCGGAGACAGGGGGCGCGGGCATCGGTATGGCTACACCTTC. The V call is TRBV28, the J call TRBJ1-2, with 10 nucleotides matching TRBD1. Losses at the gene ends were 6 bases for V and 5 bases for J; bases not matched to a gene: 15. From germline, CDR1 is MDHEN and CDR2 SYDVKM. This CDR3 contains 17 residues.

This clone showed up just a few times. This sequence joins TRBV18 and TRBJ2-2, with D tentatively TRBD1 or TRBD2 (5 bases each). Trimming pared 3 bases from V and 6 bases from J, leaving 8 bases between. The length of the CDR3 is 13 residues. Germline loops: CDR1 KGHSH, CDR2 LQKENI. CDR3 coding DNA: TGTGCCAGCTCACCGGGACGATCCGGGGAGCTGTTTTTT. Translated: CASSPGRSGELFF.

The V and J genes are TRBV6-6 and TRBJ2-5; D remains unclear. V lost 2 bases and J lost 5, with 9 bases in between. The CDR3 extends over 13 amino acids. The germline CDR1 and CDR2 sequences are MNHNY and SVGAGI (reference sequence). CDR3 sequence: CASSYIQLETQYF. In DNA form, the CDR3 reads TGTGCCAGCAGTTACATTCAGTTGGAGACCCAGTACTTC.

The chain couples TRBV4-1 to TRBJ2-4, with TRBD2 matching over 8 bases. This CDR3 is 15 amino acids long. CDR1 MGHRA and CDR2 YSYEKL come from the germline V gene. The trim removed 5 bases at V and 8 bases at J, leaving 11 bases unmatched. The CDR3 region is CASSGQAGVADIQYF. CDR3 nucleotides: TGCGCCAGCAGCGGACAAGCGGGAGTTGCGGACATTCAGTACTTC.

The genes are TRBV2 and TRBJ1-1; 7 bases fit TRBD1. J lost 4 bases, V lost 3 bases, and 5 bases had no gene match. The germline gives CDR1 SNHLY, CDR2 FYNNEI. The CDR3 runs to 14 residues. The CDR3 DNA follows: TGTGCCAGCAGTGACTACAGGGGCGGCACTGAAGCTTTCTTT. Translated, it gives CASSDYRGGTEAFF. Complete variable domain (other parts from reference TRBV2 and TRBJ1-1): EPEVTQTPSHQVTQMGQEVILRCVPISNHLYFYWYRQILGQKVEFLVSFYNNEISEKSEIFDDQFSVERPDGSNFTLKIRSTKLEDSAMYFCASSDYRGGTEAFFGQGTRLTVV.

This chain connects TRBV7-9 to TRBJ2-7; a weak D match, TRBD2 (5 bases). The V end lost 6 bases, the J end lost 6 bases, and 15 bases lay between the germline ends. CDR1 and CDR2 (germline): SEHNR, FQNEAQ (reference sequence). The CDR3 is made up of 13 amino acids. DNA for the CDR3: TGTGCCAGCAGAAGCGGACCGAGAACCGAGCAGTACTTC. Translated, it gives CASRSGPRTEQYF.

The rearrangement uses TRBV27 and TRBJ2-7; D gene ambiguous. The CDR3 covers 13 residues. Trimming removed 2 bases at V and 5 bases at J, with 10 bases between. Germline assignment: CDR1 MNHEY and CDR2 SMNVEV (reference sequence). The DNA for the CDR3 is TGTGCCAGCAGTTTACGTCCCGTCGACGAGCAGTACTTC. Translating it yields CASSLRPVDEQYF.

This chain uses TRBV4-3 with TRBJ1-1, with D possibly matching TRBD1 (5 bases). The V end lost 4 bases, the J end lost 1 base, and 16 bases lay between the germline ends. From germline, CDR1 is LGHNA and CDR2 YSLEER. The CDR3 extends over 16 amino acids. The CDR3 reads CASSPLLEGQNTEAFF. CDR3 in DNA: TGCGCCAGCAGCCCCCTCCTTGAGGGGCAGAACACTGAAGCTTTCTTT.

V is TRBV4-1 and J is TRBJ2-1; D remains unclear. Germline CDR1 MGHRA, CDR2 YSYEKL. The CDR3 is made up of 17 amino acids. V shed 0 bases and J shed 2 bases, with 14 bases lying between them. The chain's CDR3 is CASSQDGAPTPYNEQFF. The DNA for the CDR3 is TGCGCCAGCAGCCAAGATGGTGCCCCCACCCCCTACAATGAGCAGTTCTTC.

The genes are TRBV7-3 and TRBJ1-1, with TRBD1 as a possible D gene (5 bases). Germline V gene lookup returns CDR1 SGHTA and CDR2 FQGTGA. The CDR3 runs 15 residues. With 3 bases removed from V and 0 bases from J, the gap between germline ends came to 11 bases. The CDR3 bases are TGTGCCAGCAGCTTTTCGGGGGGAATGAACACTGAAGCTTTCTTT. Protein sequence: CASSFSGGMNTEAFF. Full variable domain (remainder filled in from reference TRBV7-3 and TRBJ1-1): GAGVSQTPSNKVTEKGKYVELRCDPISGHTALYWYRQSLGQGPEFLIYFQGTGAADDSGLPNDRFFAVRPEGSVSTLKIQRTERGDSAVYLCASSFSGGMNTEAFFGQGTRLTVV.

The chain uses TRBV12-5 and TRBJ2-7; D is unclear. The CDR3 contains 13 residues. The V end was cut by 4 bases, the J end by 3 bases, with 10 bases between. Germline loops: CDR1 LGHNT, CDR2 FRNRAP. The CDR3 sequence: CASGWGLNYEQYF. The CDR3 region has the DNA TGTGCTAGTGGTTGGGGATTAAACTACGAGCAGTACTTC.

The CDR3 loop is CASSQTGLGNTIYF. The CDR3 DNA is TGTGCCAGCAGCCAGACAGGGCTGGGAAACACCATATATTTT. The genes are TRBV4-2 and TRBJ1-3; 7 nucleotides align to TRBD1. Germline-derived CDR1 and CDR2 are LGHNA and YNFKEQ. V shed 3 bases and J 4 bases; nucleotides not matched to a gene: 3. The CDR3 contains 14 residues.

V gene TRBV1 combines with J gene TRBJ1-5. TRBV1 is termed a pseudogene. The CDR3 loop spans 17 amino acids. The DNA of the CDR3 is TGCACCAGCAGCCAAGGCGCTTTTGGGGGTGTCAATCAGCCCCAGCATTTT. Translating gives CTSSQGAFGGVNQPQHF.

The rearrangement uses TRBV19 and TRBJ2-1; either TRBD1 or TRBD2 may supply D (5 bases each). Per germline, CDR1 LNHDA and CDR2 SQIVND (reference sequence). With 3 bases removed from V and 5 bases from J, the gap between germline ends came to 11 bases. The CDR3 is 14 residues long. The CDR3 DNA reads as TGTGCCAGTAGTATGACCAGGGAGAACAATGAGCAGTTCTTC. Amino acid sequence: CASSMTRENNEQFF. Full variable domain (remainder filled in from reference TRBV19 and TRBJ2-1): DGGITQSPKYLFRKEGQNVTLSCEQNLNHDAMYWYRQDPGQGLRLIYYSQIVNDFQKGDIAEGYSVSREKKESFPLTVTSAQKNPTAFYLCASSMTRENNEQFFGPGTRLTVL.

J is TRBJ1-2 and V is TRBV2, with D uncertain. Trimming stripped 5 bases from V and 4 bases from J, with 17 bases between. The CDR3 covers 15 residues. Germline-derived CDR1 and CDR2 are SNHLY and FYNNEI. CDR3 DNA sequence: TGTGCCAGCAGTCCTCGCCCGACGGGCCTCTATGGCTACACCTTC. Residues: CASSPRPTGLYGYTF.

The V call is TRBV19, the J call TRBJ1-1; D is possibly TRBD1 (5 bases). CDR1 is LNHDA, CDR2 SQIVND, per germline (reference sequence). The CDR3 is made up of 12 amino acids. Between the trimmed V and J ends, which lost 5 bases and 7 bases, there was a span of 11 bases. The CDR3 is CASSGIGGEAFF. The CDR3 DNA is TGTGCCAGTAGTGGGATTGGGGGTGAAGCTTTCTTT.

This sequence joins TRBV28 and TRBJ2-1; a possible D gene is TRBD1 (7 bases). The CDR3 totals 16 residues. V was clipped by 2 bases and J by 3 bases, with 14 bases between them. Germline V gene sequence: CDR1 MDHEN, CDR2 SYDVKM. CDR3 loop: CASSLGGGGLYNEQFF. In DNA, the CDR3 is TGTGCCAGCAGTTTAGGAGGAGGGGGCCTCTACAATGAGCAGTTCTTC.

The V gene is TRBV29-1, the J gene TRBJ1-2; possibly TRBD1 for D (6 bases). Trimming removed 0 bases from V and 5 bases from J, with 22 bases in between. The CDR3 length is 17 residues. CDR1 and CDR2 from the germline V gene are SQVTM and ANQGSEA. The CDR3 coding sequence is TGCAGCGTTGAAGACCACCTTCGGGGGGGCGCCGGGTATGGCTACACCTTC. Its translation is CSVEDHLRGGAGYGYTF.

The CDR3 here is CASSLDRGYEQYF. Written as DNA, the CDR3 is TGTGCCAGTAGTCTGGACCGCGGCTACGAGCAGTACTTC. The chain combines TRBV19 with TRBJ2-7; D is undetermined. The CDR3 covers 13 residues. Germline V gene lookup returns CDR1 LNHDA and CDR2 SQIVND (reference sequence). Trimming cost V 5 bases and J 3 bases, with 11 bases left between them.

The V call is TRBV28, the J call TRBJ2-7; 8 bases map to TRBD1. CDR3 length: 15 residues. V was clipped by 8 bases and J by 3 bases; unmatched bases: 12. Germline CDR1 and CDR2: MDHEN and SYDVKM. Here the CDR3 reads CASVPSRQGIYEQYF. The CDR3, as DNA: TGTGCCAGCGTCCCCTCGAGACAGGGGATCTACGAGCAGTACTTC.

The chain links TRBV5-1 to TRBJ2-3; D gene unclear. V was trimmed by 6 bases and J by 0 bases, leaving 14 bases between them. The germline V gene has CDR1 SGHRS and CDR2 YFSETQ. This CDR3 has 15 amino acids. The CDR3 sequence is CASKKDGSSTDTQYF. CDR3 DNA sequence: TGCGCCAGCAAAAAGGACGGATCTAGCACAGATACGCAGTATTTT.

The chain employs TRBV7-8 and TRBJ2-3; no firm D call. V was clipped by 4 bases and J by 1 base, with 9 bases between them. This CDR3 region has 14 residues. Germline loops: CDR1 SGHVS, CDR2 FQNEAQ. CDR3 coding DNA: TGTGCCAGCAGCTCCCCTCAGGGCACAGATACGCAGTATTTT. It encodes CASSSPQGTDTQYF.

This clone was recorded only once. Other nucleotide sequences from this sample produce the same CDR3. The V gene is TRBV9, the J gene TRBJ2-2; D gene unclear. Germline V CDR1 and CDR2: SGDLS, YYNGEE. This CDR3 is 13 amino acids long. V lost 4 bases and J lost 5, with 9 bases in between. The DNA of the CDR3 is TGTGCCAGCAGCTCACCTGGGACCGGGGAGCTGTTTTTT. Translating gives CASSSPGTGELFF.

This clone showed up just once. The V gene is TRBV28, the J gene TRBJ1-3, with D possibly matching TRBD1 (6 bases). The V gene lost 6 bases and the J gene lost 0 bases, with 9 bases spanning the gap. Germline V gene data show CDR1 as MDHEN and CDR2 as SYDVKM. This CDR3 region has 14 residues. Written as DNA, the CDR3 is TGTGCCAGCAGGGGGGCCTACTCTGGAAACACCATATATTTT. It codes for CASRGAYSGNTIYF.